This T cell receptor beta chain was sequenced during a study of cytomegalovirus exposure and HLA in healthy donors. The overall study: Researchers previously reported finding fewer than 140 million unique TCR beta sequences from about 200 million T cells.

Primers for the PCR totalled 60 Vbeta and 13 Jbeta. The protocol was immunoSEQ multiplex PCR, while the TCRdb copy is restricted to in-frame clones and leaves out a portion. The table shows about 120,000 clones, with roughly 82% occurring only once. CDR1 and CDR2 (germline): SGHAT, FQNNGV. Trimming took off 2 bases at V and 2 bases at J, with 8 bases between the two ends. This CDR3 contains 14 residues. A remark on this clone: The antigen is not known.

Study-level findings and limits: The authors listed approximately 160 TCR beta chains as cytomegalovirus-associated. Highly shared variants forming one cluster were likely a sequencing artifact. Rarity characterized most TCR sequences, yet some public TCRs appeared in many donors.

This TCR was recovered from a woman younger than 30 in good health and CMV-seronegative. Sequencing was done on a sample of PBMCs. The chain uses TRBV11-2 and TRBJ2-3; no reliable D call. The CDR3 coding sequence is TGTGCCAGCAGCTTACCGTATGTCACAGATACGCAGTATTTT. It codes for CASSLPYVTDTQYF.